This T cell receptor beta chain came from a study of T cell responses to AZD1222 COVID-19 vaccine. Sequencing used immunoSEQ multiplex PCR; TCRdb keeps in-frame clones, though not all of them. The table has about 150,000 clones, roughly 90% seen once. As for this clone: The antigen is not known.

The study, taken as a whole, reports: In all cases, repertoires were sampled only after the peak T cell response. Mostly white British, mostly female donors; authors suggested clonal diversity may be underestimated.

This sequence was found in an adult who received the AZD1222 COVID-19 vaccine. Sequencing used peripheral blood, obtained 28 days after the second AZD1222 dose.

CDR3 nucleotides: TGTGCCAGCAGTTACGTCGTTGGGGCGCAGCCCCAGCATTTT. Translating it yields CASSYVVGAQPQHF. This chain links TRBV6-5 with TRBJ1-5; the D gene is possibly TRBD1 (5 bases). V lost 2 bases to trimming and J lost 7 bases, with 12 bases between them. CDR3 length equals 14 residues. Germline V gives CDR1 MNHEY, CDR2 SVGAGI.